A selection of T cell receptor beta chains follows, all from one sample in a study of blood T cell repertoires in COVID-19. Measured with immunoSEQ multiplex PCR; TCRdb has only the in-frame clones, and not every one. Of 250,000 to 300,000 clones in the sample, around 86% were seen once. Sequenced sample: PBMCs or T cells enriched from blood (not recorded which). The receptors here all came from a young man who had recovered from COVID-19. CDR3s include the opening cysteine and the closing phenylalanine or tryptophan. A D gene is named only where the DNA matches it firmly. Expanded clones are given a class, and other clones once, few, many or no size at all.

J | D | size | V | DNA | CDR3
TRBJ2-7 | TRBD1 | - | TRBV6-5 | TGTGCCAGCAGTTACAGCGGACAGGGGGAACGGGAGCAGTACTTC | CASSYSGQGEREQYF
TRBJ1-2 | - | - | TRBV5-5 | TGTGCCAGCAGCTTGGCAGGGATCGACTATGGCTACACCTTC | CASSLAGIDYGYTF
TRBJ1-5 | - | - | TRBV28 | TGTGCCAGCAGTCCAGGGAGCAATCAGCCCCAGCATTTT | CASSPGSNQPQHF
TRBJ2-2 | - | - | TRBV27 | TGTGCCAGCAGTCGCGGGAACACCGGGGAGCTGTTTTTT | CASSRGNTGELFF
TRBJ1-2 | - | once | TRBV19 | TGTGCCAGTATTCGTTATGGCTACACCTTC | CASIRYGYTF
TRBJ2-1 | - | - | TRBV29-1 | TGCAGCGTTATTAAAGGGGCGTTGTATGAGCAGTTCTTC | CSVIKGALYEQFF
TRBJ2-7 | - | - | TRBV11-3 | TGTGCCAGCAGAGGGGCCGACTACGAGCAGTACTTC | CASRGADYEQYF
TRBJ1-3 | - | - | TRBV18 | TGTGCCAGCTCACCACCGGGACACTACTCTGGAAACACCATATATTTT | CASSPPGHYSGNTIYF
TRBJ2-1 | TRBD1 | - | TRBV28 | TGTGCCAGCACCTTTGGGGACAGCTCCTACAATGAGCAGTTCTTC | CASTFGDSSYNEQFF
TRBJ2-1 | TRBD2 | once | TRBV9 | TGTGCCAGCAGCCCATCTAGCGGGAGCCGATACAATGAGCAGTTCTTC | CASSPSSGSRYNEQFF
TRBJ2-5 | - | once | TRBV28 | TGTGCCAGCAGTTTCGAGACTATCCAAGAGACCCAGTACTTC | CASSFETIQETQYF
TRBJ1-4 | TRBD1 | - | TRBV18 | TGTGCCAGCTCACTGGGGACAGGGGGCGACGAAAAACTGTTTTTT | CASSLGTGGDEKLFF
TRBJ1-1 | - | - | TRBV24-1 | TGTGCCACCAGTGATCCCACAGAGGGCACTGAAGCTTTCTTT | CATSDPTEGTEAFF
TRBJ1-2 | - | - | TRBV19 | TGTGCCAGTAGCCCAGGATGGGGCTCCTTTAACTATGGCTACACCTTC | CASSPGWGSFNYGYTF
TRBJ1-2 | TRBD1 | - | TRBV27 | TGTGCCAGCAGTTCATGGGACAGTAAGGGCTACACCTTC | CASSSWDSKGYTF
TRBJ2-3 | TRBD2 | - | TRBV13 | TGTGCCAGCAGCGCCTTACTAGCGGGGGGTGGAACAGATACGCAGTATTTT | CASSALLAGGGTDTQYF
TRBJ1-6 | TRBD1 | - | TRBV3-1/TRBV3-2 | TGTGCCAGCAGGGGGACAGGGTATAATTCACCCCTCCACTTT | CASRGTGYNSPLHF
TRBJ2-3 | TRBD1 | - | TRBV19 | TGTGCCAGTAGCCGACAGGGGGAGGCAGATACGCAGTATTTT | CASSRQGEADTQYF
TRBJ2-4 | TRBD2 | - | TRBV11-3 | TGTGCCAGCAGCCCTGGACTAGACCAAATAAACATTCAGTACTTC | CASSPGLDQINIQYF
TRBJ1-6 | - | - | TRBV5-5 | TGTGCCAGCAGCCCCGGGGCCTATAATTCACCCCTCCACTTT | CASSPGAYNSPLHF
TRBJ1-1 | TRBD1 | few | TRBV11-3 | TGTGCCAGCAGCGGGCGGACAGGGGATAACACTGAAGCTTTCTTT | CASSGRTGDNTEAFF
TRBJ2-2 | - | once | TRBV11-2 | TGTGCCAGCAGCTCTTCGGGCGGGGCGAACACCGGGGAGCTGTTTTTT | CASSSSGGANTGELFF
TRBJ2-7 | TRBD2 | - | TRBV10-3 | TGTGCCACCGCGGGGGACGGCACCTCCTACGAGCAGTACTTC | CATAGDGTSYEQYF
TRBJ2-6 | - | - | TRBV25-1 | TGTGCCAGCAGAGCAACCCCACAGGGCTCTGGGGCCAACGTCCTGACTTTC | CASRATPQGSGANVLTF
TRBJ2-7 | TRBD2 | - | TRBV2 | TGTGCCAGCAGACCCATGCGGGGGGGCGTGCCTAATGAGCAGTACTTC | CASRPMRGGVPNEQYF
TRBJ2-7 | - | once | TRBV30 | TGTGCCTGGAGTGAGGGAGGGGGGCCCTACGAGCAGTACTTC | CAWSEGGGPYEQYF
TRBJ2-5 | TRBD2 | - | TRBV3-1/TRBV3-2 | TGTGCCAGCAGCCCGGGACTAGCGGGACAAGAGACCCAGTACTTC | CASSPGLAGQETQYF
TRBJ2-7 | - | - | TRBV6-6 | TGTGCCAGCAGTGACGCGGACTGGGGAGAGCAGTACTTC | CASSDADWGEQYF
TRBJ2-5 | - | once | TRBV7-2 | TGTGCCAGCAGCCTATTAACGCCACCGGAGACCCAGTACTTC | CASSLLTPPETQYF
TRBJ2-1 | TRBD1 | - | TRBV5-6 | TGTGCCAGCAGCTTTCAGGTTGACAGGGCGGACCGGCAGTTCTTC | CASSFQVDRADRQFF
TRBJ1-5 | - | - | TRBV4-1 | TGCGCCAGCAGCCTAGCTCGAGGATCCAATCAGCCCCAGCATTTT | CASSLARGSNQPQHF
TRBJ2-5 | TRBD1 | - | TRBV27 | TGTGCCAGCAGTTATGCCCCGGGACAGGGATCAGAGACCCAGTACTTC | CASSYAPGQGSETQYF
TRBJ1-1 | - | once | TRBV27 | TGTGCCAGCAGTTTATCGGGGGACTTGGCTGAAGCTTTCTTT | CASSLSGDLAEAFF
TRBJ2-4 | - | - | TRBV18 | TGTGCCAGCTCACCACCTTTGGGGGCGGATCTTGCCAAAAACATTCAGTACTTC | CASSPPLGADLAKNIQYF
TRBJ1-5 | - | - | TRBV19 | TGTGCCAGTAGTCCAAAAGGAGGCACCGATAGCAATCAGCCCCAGCATTTT | CASSPKGGTDSNQPQHF
TRBJ2-7 | - | - | TRBV4-1 | TGCGCCAGCAGCCAAGTAGGGGGGGCAGCCTACGAGCAGTACTTC | CASSQVGGAAYEQYF
TRBJ1-5 | TRBD1 | - | TRBV7-7 | TGTGCTAGCAGCCCCACAGGGGATAGCAATCAGCCCCAGCATTTT | CASSPTGDSNQPQHF
TRBJ2-5 | TRBD2 | - | TRBV7-9 | TGTGCCAGCAGCTTAGGAGAGCGGGAGGGAGAAGAGACCCAGTACTTC | CASSLGEREGEETQYF
TRBJ1-5 | - | - | TRBV14 | TGTGCCAGCAGCCAACTGAGCAATCAGCCCCAGCATTTT | CASSQLSNQPQHF
TRBJ1-1 | - | - | TRBV5-6 | TGTGCCAGCAGCCCCAGGTCATACACTGAAGCTTTCTTT | CASSPRSYTEAFF
TRBJ2-1 | - | - | TRBV5-6 | TGTGCCAGCAGCTTGGATCAGGGGAATGAGCAGTTCTTC | CASSLDQGNEQFF
TRBJ2-7 | TRBD1 | - | TRBV3-1/TRBV3-2 | TGTGCCAGCAGCCAGGGACAGCATATGGTCTACGAGCAGTACTTC | CASSQGQHMVYEQYF
TRBJ1-3 | TRBD1 | - | TRBV11-3 | TGTGCCAGCAGCTTGGACAGGATTGGAAACACCATATATTTT | CASSLDRIGNTIYF
TRBJ2-5 | - | - | TRBV11-2 | TGTGCCAGCAGCACCATAGCGGTCCAAGAGACCCAGTACTTC | CASSTIAVQETQYF
TRBJ1-6 | - | few | TRBV30 | TGTGCCTGGAGTGTCAGCTATAATTCACCCCTCCACTTT | CAWSVSYNSPLHF
TRBJ1-2 | TRBD1 | - | TRBV7-9 | TGTGCCAGCACCTTCCCTGGGACAGGGGACTATGGCTACACCTTC | CASTFPGTGDYGYTF
TRBJ1-5 | - | - | TRBV3-1/TRBV3-2 | TGTGCCAGCAGCCTAACGAACGGTCGTCAGCCCCAGCATTTT | CASSLTNGRQPQHF
TRBJ1-2 | - | - | TRBV6-5 | TGTGCCAGCAGTTATTCCAACAAGGAGGTACAGCGTGGCTACACCTTC | CASSYSNKEVQRGYTF
TRBJ2-2 | - | - | TRBV18 | TGTGCCAGCTCACCGACAGGAGTGAACACCGGGGAGCTGTTTTTT | CASSPTGVNTGELFF
TRBJ2-7 | - | - | TRBV6-5 | TGTGCCAGCAGCTCCACCGATGGTCGGGATGAGCAGTACTTC | CASSSTDGRDEQYF
TRBJ1-5 | TRBD1 | - | TRBV4-1 | TGCGCCAGCAGCCTGACAGGGGGCAATCAGCCCCAGCATTTT | CASSLTGGNQPQHF
TRBJ1-1 | - | - | TRBV18 | TGTGCCAGCTCACCACCACGTGGAAGGAGAACTGAAGCTTTCTTT | CASSPPRGRRTEAFF
TRBJ2-7 | - | few | TRBV5-4 | TGTGCCAGCAGCTCAGGCTACGAGCAGTACTTC | CASSSGYEQYF